The following is a TCR beta chain sequence with its context. This record comes from a study of T cells in Graves' hyperthyroidism and ophthalmopathy. The TCR beta CDR3 regions underwent amplification using RNA transcripts as the source. RT-PCR in the first round (using the HTBI primer set) targeted the TCR CDR3. TCRdb used MiXCR to reprocess the multiplex PCR reads, holding one entry per CDR3 protein. The sample shows roughly 200,000 distinct CDR3 sequences, about 18% of them seen only once. V lost 2 bases to trimming and J lost 0 bases; unmatched junction nucleotides: 4. The CDR3 is 16 residues long. The germline V gene encodes CDR1 LNHDA and CDR2 SQIVND (reference sequence).

The material sequenced was blood. The TCR was taken from a man in his forties or fifties with Graves' hyperthyroidism. The chain has TRBV19 and TRBJ2-1; 7 bases align to TRBD1. In DNA, the CDR3 is TGTGCCAGTAGTATACCTAGGGGGCCCTCCTACAATGAGCAGTTCTTC. Its protein is CASSIPRGPSYNEQFF.